The clone carrying this T cell receptor (beta chain) has just one count. All patients were treatment-naive before thyroid surgery. The sample originates from a study of metastatic and nonmetastatic thyroid tumors. Study at large: Across blood and tumor or nodule tissue, repertoires from malignant and benign thyroid patients were compared with one another.

From the PCR reads, TCRdb re-called clones with MiXCR. The sample includes some 23,000 clones, about 13% of them seen just once. Sequencing was carried out using blood. This TCR was sampled from a female donor with papillary thyroid cancer or a benign thyroid nodule (not recorded which). Some clones in this sample may be carry-over from other donors' samples.

The CDR3 region has the DNA TGCGCCAGCAGCTTGGCATCAGGGACCTCCTACGAGCAGTACGTC. Its protein product is CASSLASGTSYEQYV. J is TRBJ2-7 and V is TRBV5-1; D possibly uses TRBD1 or TRBD2 (5 bases each). CDR1 is SGHRS, CDR2 YFSETQ, per germline. CDR3 length equals 15 residues. Between the trimmed V and J ends, which lost 0 bases and 0 bases, there was a span of 10 bases.